This entry lists 26 T cell receptor beta chains sequenced from one sample in a study of T cell clusters in autoimmune cytopenias. TRB was amplified by touch-down multiplex PCR, primer pools A and B combined. From its re-call of the multiplex PCR reads, TCRdb lists each CDR3 protein once, without DNA. Here the sample table reports over 6,000 distinct CDR3 sequences. Each sample's input was roughly 230 ng genomic DNA, 40,000 or so genome equivalents. The same data also went into a second study, on T cell repertoires in aging, cancer and after chemotherapy.

Sequenced: peripheral blood. The receptors were sampled from a human donor in good health.

The chain employs TRBV19 and TRBJ1-4; TCRdb returns TRBD1, unconfirmable since there is no DNA. This CDR3 is built from 13 residues. The germline CDR1 and CDR2 sequences are LNHDA and SQIVND (reference sequence). The CDR3 sequence: CASSIREREKLFF.

This chain connects TRBV10-3 to TRBJ2-3; TCRdb's D call, TRBD1, is unchecked because there is no DNA. This CDR3 region has 13 residues. Germline V lookup: CDR1 ENHRY, CDR2 SYGVKD. This CDR3 is CAISPGATHTQYF.

The chain combines TRBV7-9 with TRBJ2-1; TCRdb designates TRBD2, a call that cannot be tested without DNA. The V gene's germline CDR1 is SEHNR and CDR2 FQNEAQ (reference sequence). The CDR3 has 18 amino acids. The CDR3 region is CASSPHPRTSGDYNEQFF. Filled out from reference TRBV7-9 and TRBJ2-1, the complete variable domain reads DTGVSQNPRHKITKRGQNVTFRCDPISEHNRLYWYRQTLGQGPEFLTYFQNEAQLEKSRLLSDRFSAERPKGSFSTLEIQRTEQGDSAMYLCASSPHPRTSGDYNEQFFGPGTRLTVL.

This sequence joins TRBV6-6 and TRBJ1-5. The length of the CDR3 is 16 residues. Germline V gene data show CDR1 as MNHNY and CDR2 as SVGAGI (reference sequence). CDR3 residues: CASSFRLRMSNQPQHF.

The chain links TRBV7-6 to TRBJ2-3; TCRdb gives TRBD2 as the D gene, but with no DNA this cannot be confirmed. The CDR3 totals 17 residues. CDR1 and CDR2 from the germline V gene are SGHVS and FNYEAQ. CDR3: CASSPGGLAGATDTQYF.

The chain recombines TRBV11-2 with TRBJ2-5. CDR3 length equals 14 residues. CDR1 is SGHAT, CDR2 FQNNGV, per germline. The chain's CDR3 is CASRDVDGQETQYF.

The chain couples TRBV27 to TRBJ2-7. Germline V CDR1 and CDR2: MNHEY, SMNVEV (reference sequence). The CDR3 runs to 14 residues. The CDR3 is CASRRMGSPHEQYF.

The chain uses TRBV6-1 and TRBJ1-1; TCRdb's D call, TRBD1, is unchecked because there is no DNA. There are 17 residues in the CDR3. The V gene's germline CDR1 is MNHNS and CDR2 SASEGT. Here the CDR3 reads CASSEAVPGGRATEAFF.

The chain joins TRBV19 to TRBJ2-6. The CDR3 is 16 residues long. The germline CDR1 and CDR2 sequences are LNHDA and SQIVND (reference sequence). CDR3 residues: CASSGLGGAGANVLTF.

The rearrangement uses TRBV5-6 and TRBJ2-7; TCRdb gives TRBD1 as the D gene, but with no DNA this cannot be confirmed. The CDR3 runs 15 residues. CDR1 is SGHDT, CDR2 YYEEEE, per germline. The CDR3 is CASSLGQGASYEQYF.

V gene TRBV19 combines with J gene TRBJ1-1; lacking DNA, the TRBD1 call made by TCRdb goes unchecked. The CDR3 totals 16 residues. Germline values: CDR1 LNHDA, CDR2 SQIVND (reference sequence). CDR3 residues: CASYASFLGVNTEAFF.

The V call is TRBV18, the J call TRBJ2-3. Germline V gene lookup returns CDR1 KGHSH and CDR2 LQKENI. This CDR3 contains 17 residues. CDR3 in amino acids: CASSPQRGRDSTDTQYF. The entire variable domain, with the rest obtained from reference TRBV18 and TRBJ2-3, is as follows: NAGVMQNPRHLVRRRGQEARLRCSPMKGHSHVYWYRQLPEEGLKFMVYLQKENIIDESGMPKERFSAEFPKEGPSILRIQQVVRGDSAAYFCASSPQRGRDSTDTQYFGPGTRLTVL.

This clonotype is called medium-sized based on its frequency. This chain links TRBV5-4 with TRBJ2-3; TCRdb calls TRBD2, which cannot be checked without DNA. Per the germline V gene, CDR1 is SGHNT and CDR2 is YYREEE (reference sequence). CDR3 length: 15 amino acids. The CDR3 loop reads CASSIPSGRADTQYF.

The chain links TRBV13 to TRBJ1-4; TCRdb gives TRBD1 as the D gene, but with no DNA this cannot be confirmed. Germline assignment: CDR1 PRHDT and CDR2 FYEKMQ (reference sequence). There are 16 residues in the CDR3. CDR3 in amino acids: CASSGKWTGPSVELFF. Complete variable domain (other parts from reference TRBV13 and TRBJ1-4): AAGVIQSPRHLIKEKRETATLKCYPIPRHDTVYWYQQGPGQDPQFLISFYEKMQSDKGSIPDRFSAQQFSDYHSELNMSSLELGDSALYFCASSGKWTGPSVELFFGSGTQLSVL.

V usage is TRBV30 and J usage is TRBJ2-7; TCRdb picks TRBD1, but there is no DNA to check that call. Germline V CDR1 and CDR2: GTSNPN, SVGIG (reference sequence). The CDR3 sequence is 13 residues long. The CDR3 sequence is CAWSWTGVYEQYF.

V and J are TRBV5-5 and TRBJ1-2; TCRdb reports TRBD1, a call that lacks DNA to check it against. The CDR3 totals 18 residues. Germline V CDR1 and CDR2: SGHKS, YYEKEE (reference sequence). The CDR3: CASRYSGVWLDPNYGYTF.

The chain joins TRBV7-6 to TRBJ2-1. Germline CDR1 SGHVS, CDR2 FNYEAQ. This CDR3 region has 13 residues. CDR3 residues: CASSSHDGGEQFF.

V and J are TRBV5-4 and TRBJ2-7; the D call from TCRdb, TRBD1, cannot be confirmed without DNA. Germline V lookup: CDR1 SGHNT, CDR2 YYREEE (reference sequence). The CDR3 spans 14 residues. CDR3 sequence: CASTDRAAAAEQYF.

The chain's CDR3 is CASSLEGGRSGYNEQFF. The J gene is TRBJ2-1, the V gene TRBV7-6; the D gene TCRdb calls, TRBD2, cannot be checked with no DNA. The V gene's germline CDR1 is SGHVS and CDR2 FNYEAQ. The CDR3 loop spans 17 amino acids.

This clonotype is called medium-sized based on its frequency. This chain's CDR3 is CASSRTSYLKSYNEQFF. The V and J genes are TRBV11-1 and TRBJ2-1; TCRdb's assignment of TRBD2 cannot be checked, as there is no DNA. There are 17 residues in the CDR3. Germline loops: CDR1 SGHAT, CDR2 FQDESV (reference sequence).

In terms of frequency, this clonotype is medium-sized. The chain combines TRBV29-1 with TRBJ2-7; TCRdb lists TRBD1, though no DNA is available to test this call. The CDR3 runs to 12 residues. Germline V gene lookup returns CDR1 SQVTM and CDR2 ANQGSEA. The CDR3 loop is CSVETGDYEQYF.

This chain joins TRBV6-1 and TRBJ1-5; TCRdb designates TRBD1, a call that cannot be tested without DNA. Germline loops: CDR1 MNHNS, CDR2 SASEGT. This CDR3 has 15 amino acids. The CDR3 here is CASSPKQGLNQPQHF.

Measured by frequency, this clonotype is medium-sized (0.01 to 0.1%). The chain uses TRBV27 and TRBJ2-2; TCRdb's D call of TRBD2 is untestable without DNA. The CDR3 has 12 residues. Looked up from germline, CDR1 is MNHEY and CDR2 is SMNVEV (reference sequence). CDR3 residues: CASSPQREKLFF.

The J gene is TRBJ1-1, the V gene TRBV6-6; with no DNA, the TCRdb D assignment of TRBD1 cannot be verified. Germline CDR1 reads MNHNY; CDR2 reads SVGAGI (reference sequence). The CDR3 spans 13 residues. The CDR3 sequence is CASSPLSNTEAFF.

The CDR3 sequence is CASRSTGGDGYTF. This chain connects TRBV6-6 to TRBJ1-2; TCRdb names TRBD1, which stays unverified in the absence of DNA. Germline CDR1 is MNHNY and CDR2 is SVGAGI (reference sequence). The CDR3 has 13 residues.

The chain links TRBV15 to TRBJ2-1. The CDR3 runs to 17 residues. Germline V gives CDR1 LNHNV, CDR2 YYDKDF (reference sequence). CDR3 residues: CATSRDSSGGAYNEQFF.